These T cell receptor beta chains were read from a single sample in a study of beta chain features in type 1 diabetes. Clones were sequenced by immunoSEQ multiplex PCR, and TCRdb holds only the in-frame ones, with some missing. The sample lists about 370,000 clones, 9.6% occurring once. Sequencing used central memory CD4+ T cells from blood. The receptors were sampled from a man aged 25-45 years with type 1 diabetes. CDR3s include the opening cysteine and the closing phenylalanine or tryptophan. The D gene is left open where the match is weak. Clone size is not always given. Where it is, it says once, few, many or a class for expanded clones.

v_call	clone_size	j_call	cdr3_length	d_call	cdr3_nt	cdr3_aa
TRBV7-2	few	TRBJ2-6	18	NA	TGTGCCAGCAGCTTAGGTTCGGCAGGCATGGCTGGGGCCAACGTCCTGACTTTC	CASSLGSAGMAGANVLTF
TRBV5-1	few	TRBJ1-1	15	NA	TGCGCCAGCAAGGCTGGAGCAGGGATGAACACTGAAGCTTTCTTT	CASKAGAGMNTEAFF
TRBV10-3	few	TRBJ2-1	15	TRBD2	TGTGCCATCGGAGGTGGGCGGGAGGGTAACAATGAGCAGTTCTTC	CAIGGGREGNNEQFF
TRBV5-1	many	TRBJ1-1	13	TRBD1	TGCGCCAGCAGCTTGGGAGGGGACAGGACGGCTTTCTTT	CASSLGGDRTAFF
TRBV14	NA	TRBJ2-1	15	TRBD1	TGTGCCAGCAGCCAGGGACAGGGGGACTACAATGAGCAGTTCTTC	CASSQGQGDYNEQFF
TRBV4-1	NA	TRBJ2-1	16	TRBD1	TGCGCCAGCAGCCACCCTACAAGGGGGCAGGACAATGAGCAGTTCTTC	CASSHPTRGQDNEQFF
TRBV11-2	few	TRBJ2-1	16	NA	TGTGCCAGCAGCCGACAAGTAAATCGAGCGTACAATGAGCAGTTCTTC	CASSRQVNRAYNEQFF
TRBV4-1	few	TRBJ2-7	17	NA	TGCGCCAGCAGCCAAGGGGCAAGTTACGTTTCCTCGGACGAGCAGTACTTC	CASSQGASYVSSDEQYF
TRBV28	NA	TRBJ2-5	13	NA	TGTGCCAGCAGTTCTACAGGCGGGCAGACCCAGTACTTC	CASSSTGGQTQYF
TRBV4-3	many	TRBJ2-3	16	NA	TGCGCCAGCAGCGGCACGAGGAGGGGCAAGACAGATACGCAGTATTTT	CASSGTRRGKTDTQYF
TRBV28	few	TRBJ2-7	15	NA	TGTGCCAGCAGTGCTCCAGGGAGTCGTTCCTACGAGCAGTACTTC	CASSAPGSRSYEQYF
TRBV6-6	NA	TRBJ2-7	14	NA	TGTGCCAGCAGTTACCAGGTGATCTCCTACGAGCAGTACTTC	CASSYQVISYEQYF
TRBV19	NA	TRBJ1-1	13	TRBD1	TGTGCCAGTGGGAGGGACAGGCCCACTGAAGCTTTCTTT	CASGRDRPTEAFF
TRBV7-9	few	TRBJ2-1	15	NA	TGTGCCAGCAGCTTAGGAGGGGGAGCCTACAATGAGCAGTTCTTC	CASSLGGGAYNEQFF